These T cell receptor beta chains were read from a single sample in a study of blood T cell repertoires in COVID-19. Using immunoSEQ multiplex PCR, the repertoire was profiled, and TCRdb retains in-frame clones only, with some absent. Of 97,000 or so clones in the sample, 78% are singletons; the top ten hold 9.8%. Sequenced material: peripheral blood. These receptors all stem from a man aged 55 to 69 with active or convalescent COVID-19. CDR3s include the opening cysteine and the closing phenylalanine or tryptophan. A D gene is named only where the DNA matches it firmly. Only part of the rows carry a size: once, few, many, or a class if the clone is expanded.

J gene: TRBJ2-5
V gene: TRBV6-5
D gene: TRBD1
clone size: once
CDR3 protein: CASTRGQGTQYF
CDR3 DNA: TGTGCCAGCACTAGGGGACAGGGGACCCAGTACTTC

J gene: TRBJ1-4
V gene: TRBV24-1
D gene: TRBD1
clone size: .
CDR3 protein: CATSDPGTEGEKLFF
CDR3 DNA: TGTGCCACCAGTGATCCTGGGACAGAGGGGGAAAAACTGTTTTTT

J gene: TRBJ2-5
V gene: TRBV11-2
D gene: .
clone size: .
CDR3 protein: CASSSARAGTQYF
CDR3 DNA: TGTGCCAGCAGCTCGGCCAGGGCCGGGACCCAGTACTTC

J gene: TRBJ1-1
V gene: TRBV27
D gene: TRBD1
clone size: .
CDR3 protein: CASSRHRGQTEAFF
CDR3 DNA: TGTGCCAGCAGTCGACACAGGGGGCAGACTGAAGCTTTCTTT

J gene: TRBJ1-4
V gene: TRBV24-1
D gene: .
clone size: .
CDR3 protein: CATSSGLNEKLFF
CDR3 DNA: TGTGCCACCAGTTCAGGTCTTAATGAAAAACTGTTTTTT

J gene: TRBJ2-7
V gene: TRBV5-1
D gene: .
clone size: .
CDR3 protein: CASSHGGYEQYF
CDR3 DNA: TGCGCCAGCAGCCACGGAGGTTACGAGCAGTACTTC

J gene: TRBJ1-2
V gene: TRBV7-2
D gene: TRBD1
clone size: .
CDR3 protein: CASSGQVSAEGYTF
CDR3 DNA: TGTGCCAGCAGCGGACAGGTGTCTGCGGAAGGCTACACCTTC

J gene: TRBJ2-1
V gene: TRBV5-8
D gene: .
clone size: few
CDR3 protein: CASSLDRAREQFF
CDR3 DNA: TGTGCCAGCAGCTTGGACAGGGCCCGCGAGCAGTTCTTC

J gene: TRBJ2-7
V gene: TRBV20-1
D gene: .
clone size: .
CDR3 protein: CSASPTYEQYF
CDR3 DNA: TGCAGTGCTAGTCCCACCTACGAGCAGTACTTC

J gene: TRBJ2-3
V gene: TRBV30
D gene: TRBD2
clone size: .
CDR3 protein: CAWSFSGSRLDTQYF
CDR3 DNA: TGTGCCTGGAGCTTTAGCGGGTCCCGGCTAGATACGCAGTATTTT